The 29 T cell receptor beta chains reported below all come from one sample, sequenced in a study of cytomegalovirus exposure and HLA in healthy donors. The study ran its PCR with 60 Vbeta and 13 Jbeta primers. The method was immunoSEQ multiplex PCR; TCRdb's version includes in-frame clones alone and lacks a portion of them. Among 250,000 to 300,000 clones listed, almost 85% were seen once. Sequenced material: PBMCs. Every receptor here comes from a woman aged 35 to 49 in good health and CMV-seropositive.

The J gene is TRBJ2-1, the V gene TRBV9, with 13 positions matching TRBD2. Germline loops: CDR1 SGDLS, CDR2 YYNGEE. CDR3 length: 17 amino acids. The V and J ends lost 0 bases and 9 bases, in that order; junction bases with no gene match: 9. The CDR3, as DNA: TGTGCCAGCAGCGTAGTAGGGGGACTAGCGGGATCGGGTGAGCAGTTCTTC. It codes for CASSVVGGLAGSGEQFF.

J is TRBJ2-7 and V is TRBV19, with TRBD2 matching 9 bases. CDR3 length: 14 amino acids. J gave up 2 bases and V 3 bases, and 2 bases lay outside the gene matches. The germline V gene encodes CDR1 LNHDA and CDR2 SQIVND (reference sequence). The CDR3 sequence is CASSMGGRAYEQYF. The CDR3 DNA follows: TGTGCCAGTAGTATGGGCGGGAGGGCCTACGAGCAGTACTTC. The whole variable domain, filled in from reference TRBV19 and TRBJ2-7, reads DGGITQSPKYLFRKEGQNVTLSCEQNLNHDAMYWYRQDPGQGLRLIYYSQIVNDFQKGDIAEGYSVSREKKESFPLTVTSAQKNPTAFYLCASSMGGRAYEQYFGPGTRLTVT.

This clone was observed a handful of times. This chain uses TRBV5-5 with TRBJ1-2, with 7 bases that match TRBD1. With V trimmed by 3 bases and J by 4 bases, 6 bases remained unmatched. Germline values: CDR1 SGHKS, CDR2 YYEKEE (reference sequence). The CDR3 runs to 14 residues. The CDR3, as DNA: TGTGCCAGCAGCTCAGGGGGACAGCCCTATGGCTACACCTTC. Translating it yields CASSSGGQPYGYTF.

The chain carries TRBV15 and TRBJ2-1; 7 bases are shared with TRBD2. There are 15 residues in the CDR3. With 1 base clipped from V and 5 bases from J, the junction kept 5 bases outside the gene matches. Germline-derived CDR1 and CDR2 are LNHNV and YYDKDF (reference sequence). This CDR3 reads CATSRVGGLNNEQFF. As DNA, the CDR3 is TGTGCCACCAGCAGAGTGGGAGGGCTGAACAATGAGCAGTTCTTC. The full variable domain, with the rest looked up from reference TRBV15 and TRBJ2-1, is DAMVIQNPRYQVTQFGKPVTLSCSQTLNHNVMYWYQQKSSQAPKLLFHYYDKDFNNEADTPDNFQSRRPNTSFCFLDIRSPGLGDTAMYLCATSRVGGLNNEQFFGPGTRLTVL.

V and J are TRBV29-1 and TRBJ2-7; 7 bases fit TRBD1. The CDR3 runs 14 residues. V shed 5 bases, J shed 4 bases, and the junction held 11 bases outside the gene matches. The V gene's germline CDR1 is SQVTM and CDR2 ANQGSEA. The CDR3 DNA reads as TGCAGCGTTTACGGAGAGGGGGCAGGTTACGAGCAGTACTTC. Translating it yields CSVYGEGAGYEQYF.

This clone showed up just once. V is TRBV7-2 and J is TRBJ2-5, with D maybe TRBD2 (5 bases). This CDR3 region has 14 residues. Trimming cost V 5 bases and J 2 bases, with 12 bases left between them. Germline CDR1 SGHTA, CDR2 FQGNSA. CDR3 sequence: CASSVTGIQETQYF. CDR3 coding DNA: TGTGCCAGCAGCGTAACCGGGATTCAAGAGACCCAGTACTTC. Filled out from reference TRBV7-2 and TRBJ2-5, the complete variable domain reads GAGVSQSPSNKVTEKGKDVELRCDPISGHTALYWYRQSLGQGLEFLIYFQGNSAPDKSGLPSDRFSAERTGGSVSTLTIQRTQQEDSAVYLCASSVTGIQETQYFGPGTRLLVL.

The gene calls are TRBV2 and TRBJ2-7; 9 positions agree with TRBD2. This CDR3 is built from 14 residues. Germline CDR1 is SNHLY and CDR2 is FYNNEI. Trimming cost V 4 bases and J 3 bases; bases outside gene matches: 4. In DNA, the CDR3 is TGTGCCAGCAGTGTTCGTAGCGGGAGCTACGAGCAGTACTTC. This encodes CASSVRSGSYEQYF.

This chain uses TRBV6-5 with TRBJ2-1, with TRBD2 identical over 9 bases. Unmatched junction bases numbered 7, after V lost 5 bases and J lost 5 bases. The CDR3 covers 15 residues. The V gene's germline CDR1 is MNHEY and CDR2 SVGAGI. The CDR3 reads CASSGTSYGDNEQFF. CDR3 coding DNA: TGTGCCAGCAGTGGGACTAGCTATGGAGACAATGAGCAGTTCTTC.

This chain uses TRBV12-5 with TRBJ2-1; 7 nucleotides align to TRBD2. J was trimmed by 8 bases and V by 0 bases; bases with no gene match: 10. Germline V gives CDR1 LGHNT, CDR2 FRNRAP. This CDR3 comprises 16 residues. Written as DNA, the CDR3 is TGTGCTAGTGGTTTGGTGATATCGGCGGGGGTCCATGAGCAGTTCTTC. Translation gives CASGLVISAGVHEQFF. The full variable domain, in which reference TRBV12-5 and TRBJ2-1 provide the parts outside the CDR3, is DARVTQTPRHKVTEMGQEVTMRCQPILGHNTVFWYRQTMMQGLELLAYFRNRAPLDDSGMPKDRFSAEMPDATLATLKIQPSEPRDSAVYFCASGLVISAGVHEQFFGPGTRLTVL.

CDR3 sequence reads: CASSFPSAEYEETQYF. The CDR3 DNA is TGTGCCAGCAGTTTCCCTAGCGCAGAGTACGAAGAGACCCAGTACTTC. This sequence joins TRBV28 and TRBJ2-5, with TRBD2 as a possible D gene (6 bases). The CDR3 sequence is 16 residues long. Germline V gives CDR1 MDHEN, CDR2 SYDVKM. Trimming stripped 3 bases from V and 3 bases from J, with 17 bases between.

This CDR3 is CAISPVLAGGGYNEQFF. The CDR3, as DNA: TGTGCCATCAGTCCCGTCCTAGCGGGAGGGGGATACAATGAGCAGTTCTTC. The J gene is TRBJ2-1, the V gene TRBV10-3; 12 bases are a match to TRBD2. The CDR3 is 17 amino acids. Per the germline V gene, CDR1 is ENHRY and CDR2 is SYGVKD. J was trimmed by 4 bases and V by 5 bases; bases with no gene match: 9.

V gene TRBV7-6 combines with J gene TRBJ1-5; no definite D call. The CDR3 length is 15 residues. In germline, CDR1 is SGHVS, CDR2 FNYEAQ. Trimming shortened V by 1 base and J by 9 bases, and 16 bases separated the two germline ends. Written as DNA, the CDR3 is TGTGCCAGCAGCTTAGGAGAAGGACTCCTTACGCCCCAGCATTTT. Encoded protein: CASSLGEGLLTPQHF.

CDR3 sequence reads: CASSYSGLAGYEQYF. DNA of the CDR3: TGTGCCAGCAGTTACTCGGGACTAGCGGGCTACGAGCAGTACTTC. The chain joins TRBV6-5 to TRBJ2-7; 12 nucleotides align to TRBD2. The CDR3 is 15 amino acids. V lost 0 bases, J lost 3 bases, and 0 bases stayed unmatched. The germline gives CDR1 MNHEY, CDR2 SVGAGI.

The chain has TRBV7-2 and TRBJ2-4, with D maybe TRBD2 (6 bases). V gave up 1 base and J gave up 5 bases, with 9 bases separating them. CDR3 length: 14 residues. Germline-derived CDR1 and CDR2 are SGHTA and FQGNSA. This CDR3 reads CASSLGGDQNIQYF. The CDR3 DNA follows: TGTGCCAGCAGCTTAGGGGGGGATCAAAACATTCAGTACTTC.

J is TRBJ2-3 and V is TRBV7-2; TRBD2 is a possible D gene (5 bases). CDR1 is SGHTA, CDR2 FQGNSA, per germline. This CDR3 spans 13 amino acids. With 3 bases removed from V and 6 bases from J, the gap between germline ends came to 10 bases. The CDR3 here is CASSFGREDTQYF. DNA of the CDR3: TGTGCCAGCAGCTTTGGGAGAGAGGATACGCAGTATTTT.

This chain connects TRBV5-6 to TRBJ2-4; the D gene is possibly TRBD2 (5 bases). Germline-derived CDR1 and CDR2 are SGHDT and YYEEEE. Trimming took off 3 bases at V and 6 bases at J, with 13 bases between the two ends. CDR3 length: 14 amino acids. The CDR3 bases are TGTGCCAGCAGCTCTGGAGGTACTGGAAACATTCAGTACTTC. Protein product: CASSSGGTGNIQYF. Together with reference TRBV5-6 and TRBJ2-4, the CDR3 gives the full variable domain: DAGVTQSPTHLIKTRGQQVTLRCSPKSGHDTVSWYQQALGQGPQFIFQYYEEEERQRGNFPDRFSGHQFPNYSSELNVNALLLGDSALYLCASSSGGTGNIQYFGAGTRLSVL.

This sequence joins TRBV28 and TRBJ1-2, with D perhaps TRBD1 (6 bases). The CDR3 is 13 residues long. The germline CDR1 and CDR2 sequences are MDHEN and SYDVKM. The germline V and J ends were trimmed by 4 bases and 3 bases, with 9 bases remaining between them. The CDR3 sequence: CASSSQGDYGYTF. The CDR3 DNA follows: TGTGCCAGCAGTTCACAGGGTGACTATGGCTACACCTTC.

This clone was seen more than once but under ten times. This chain uses TRBV7-6 with TRBJ1-4; 7 bases map to TRBD1. The CDR3 runs to 14 residues. With 5 bases clipped from V and 8 bases from J, the junction kept 8 bases outside the gene matches. From germline, CDR1 is SGHVS and CDR2 FNYEAQ. The CDR3 loop is CASSPDREYEKLFF. CDR3 DNA: TGTGCCAGCAGCCCCGACAGGGAGTACGAAAAACTGTTTTTT. Variable domain in full (rest from reference TRBV7-6 and TRBJ1-4): GAGVSQSPRYKVTKRGQDVALRCDPISGHVSLYWYRQALGQGPEFLTYFNYEAQQDKSGLPNDRFSAERPEGSISTLTIQRTEQRDSAMYRCASSPDREYEKLFFGSGTQLSVL.

As to this clone: One junction end does not reproduce the germline sequence, and a read error may be involved. The chain employs TRBV4-2 and TRBJ1-1; 7 bases match TRBD1. Germline V gene sequence: CDR1 LGHNA, CDR2 YNFKEQ. There are 15 residues in the CDR3. CDR3 sequence reads: CASSQGGGKSTEAFF. The CDR3 region has the DNA TGTGCCAGCAGTCAAGGAGGGGGCAAGAGCACTGAAGCTTTCTTT.

The chain joins TRBV27 to TRBJ1-1, with D unclear. Germline V gene sequence: CDR1 MNHEY, CDR2 SMNVEV (reference sequence). This CDR3 has 17 residues. Trimming took 5 bases from V and 3 from J, leaving 22 bases between them. The CDR3 is CASSRDGSVIGDTEAFF. CDR3 bases: TGTGCCAGCAGTCGGGATGGTTCAGTTATTGGGGACACTGAAGCTTTCTTT.

The V gene is TRBV27, the J gene TRBJ1-1; 9 bases map to TRBD1. CDR1 MNHEY and CDR2 SMNVEV come from the germline V gene (reference sequence). The CDR3 extends over 15 amino acids. V dropped 4 bases and J dropped 6; count of bases not matched to a gene: 9. CDR3 region: CASSSLGQGNAEAFF. CDR3 coding DNA: TGTGCCAGCAGTTCACTGGGACAGGGTAACGCTGAAGCTTTCTTT.

This clone has more than one count but fewer than ten. DNA of the CDR3: TGCGCCAGCAGCCTTAGCGGGAGGGCCTCCGGGGAGCTGTTTTTT. Its protein product is CASSLSGRASGELFF. The chain uses TRBV4-3 and TRBJ2-2; 11 nucleotides line up with TRBD2. V lost 4 bases to trimming and J lost 6 bases; unmatched junction nucleotides: 4. CDR3 length equals 15 residues. Germline V gene lookup returns CDR1 LGHNA and CDR2 YSLEER.

The chain combines TRBV19 with TRBJ2-2; 14 bases map to TRBD2. Per the germline V gene, CDR1 is LNHDA and CDR2 is SQIVND (reference sequence). Trimming took 6 bases from V and 5 from J; bases not matched to a gene: 8. This CDR3 comprises 17 residues. The CDR3 sequence: CASRTGTSGRWTGELFF. Here the CDR3 DNA reads TGTGCCAGTAGAACCGGGACTAGCGGGAGATGGACCGGGGAGCTGTTTTTT. Drawing the rest from reference TRBV19 and TRBJ2-2, the complete variable domain is DGGITQSPKYLFRKEGQNVTLSCEQNLNHDAMYWYRQDPGQGLRLIYYSQIVNDFQKGDIAEGYSVSREKKESFPLTVTSAQKNPTAFYLCASRTGTSGRWTGELFFGEGSRLTVL.

This sequence joins TRBV5-1 and TRBJ1-3; 10 positions match TRBD1. V shed 4 bases and J 1 base; nucleotides not matched to a gene: 2. Per the germline V gene, CDR1 is SGHRS and CDR2 is YFSETQ. The CDR3 is 15 amino acids. DNA of the CDR3: TGCGCCAGCAGCACGGACAGGGGGTCTGGAAACACCATATATTTT. Its translation is CASSTDRGSGNTIYF.

A few counts support this clone. The gene calls are TRBV25-1 and TRBJ2-7; the match to TRBD1 covers 7 bases. Germline V gives CDR1 MGHDK, CDR2 SYGVNS. V trimming: 11 bases; J trimming: 3 bases; junction bases outside the gene matches: 7. This CDR3 is 12 amino acids long. CDR3 sequence reads: CACKGGGYEQYF. The DNA of the CDR3 is TGTGCCTGTAAAGGGGGCGGCTACGAGCAGTACTTC.

The chain recombines TRBV4-3 with TRBJ2-1; D gene uncertain. The CDR3 is 15 residues long. V was pared by 1 base and J by 8 bases, with 15 bases between. Germline lookup yields CDR1 LGHNA and CDR2 YSLEER. The CDR3 region is CASSQGSWLGDEQFF. Here the CDR3 DNA reads TGCGCCAGCAGCCAAGGTAGTTGGTTGGGCGATGAGCAGTTCTTC.

The chain links TRBV7-2 to TRBJ2-1, with D unclear. Germline lookup yields CDR1 SGHTA and CDR2 FQGNSA. V lost 2 bases, J lost 9 bases, and 11 bases lay in between. The CDR3 sequence is 13 residues long. The CDR3 DNA is TGTGCCAGCAGCTTAAACGCCAGAAGTGAGCAGTTCTTC. Encoded protein: CASSLNARSEQFF.

This clone was seen once. The V and J genes are TRBV21-1 and TRBJ2-2; the listed D gene, TRBD2, was not tested against the DNA. TRBV21-1 is listed as a pseudogene. The CDR3 extends over 16 amino acids. In DNA form, the CDR3 reads TGTGCCAGCAGCAAAGTTGGGCGGGGGCTCGACGGGGAGCTGTTTTTT. This gives the protein CASSKVGRGLDGELFF.

V gene TRBV5-4 combines with J gene TRBJ2-2, with D possibly TRBD2 on 6 matching bases. The CDR3 has 15 residues. Germline V CDR1 and CDR2: SGHNT, YYREEE (reference sequence). V lost 0 bases to trimming and J lost 6 bases, with 12 bases between them. CDR3 coding DNA: TGTGCCAGCAGCTTGGACGGGAGCTACTCCGGGGAGCTGTTTTTT. It codes for CASSLDGSYSGELFF.